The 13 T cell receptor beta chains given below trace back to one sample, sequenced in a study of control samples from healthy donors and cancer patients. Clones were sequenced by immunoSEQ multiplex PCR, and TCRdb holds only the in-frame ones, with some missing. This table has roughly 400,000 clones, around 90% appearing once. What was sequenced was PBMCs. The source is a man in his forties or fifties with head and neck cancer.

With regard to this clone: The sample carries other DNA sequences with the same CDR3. The DNA for the CDR3 is TGTGCCAGCAGCCCCGACAGGGGCTATGGCTACACCTTC. Translation gives CASSPDRGYGYTF. V and J are TRBV7-3 and TRBJ1-2, with TRBD1 identical over 8 bases. The CDR3 is 13 residues long. Germline values: CDR1 SGHTA, CDR2 FQGTGA. Unmatched junction bases numbered 3, after V lost 5 bases and J lost 4 bases.

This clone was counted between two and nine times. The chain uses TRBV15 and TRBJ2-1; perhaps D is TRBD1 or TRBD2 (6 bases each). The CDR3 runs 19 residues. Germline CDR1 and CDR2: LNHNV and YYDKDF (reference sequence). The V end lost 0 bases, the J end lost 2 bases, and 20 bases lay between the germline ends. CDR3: CATSRDTPLTGAAYNEQFF. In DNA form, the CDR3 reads TGTGCCACCAGCAGAGATACGCCCCTAACGGGGGCTGCCTACAATGAGCAGTTCTTC.

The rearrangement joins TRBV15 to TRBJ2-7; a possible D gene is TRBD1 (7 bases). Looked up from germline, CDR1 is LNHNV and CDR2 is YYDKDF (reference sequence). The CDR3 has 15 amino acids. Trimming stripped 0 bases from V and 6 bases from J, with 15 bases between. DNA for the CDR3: TGTGCCACCAGCAGAGATCAAGCAGGGGGGCCCGAGCAGTACTTC. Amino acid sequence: CATSRDQAGGPEQYF.

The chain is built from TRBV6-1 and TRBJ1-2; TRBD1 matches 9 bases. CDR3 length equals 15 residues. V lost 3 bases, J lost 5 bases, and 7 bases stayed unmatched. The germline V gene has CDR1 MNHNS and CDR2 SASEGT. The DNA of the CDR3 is TGTGCCAGCAGTGAGCGGGACAGGGAGACTTATGGCTACACCTTC. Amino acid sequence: CASSERDRETYGYTF.

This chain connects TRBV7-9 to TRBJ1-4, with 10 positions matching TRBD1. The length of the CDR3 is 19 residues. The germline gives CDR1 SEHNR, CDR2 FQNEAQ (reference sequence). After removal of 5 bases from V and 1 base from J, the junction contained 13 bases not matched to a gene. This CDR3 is CASSAGSGQGFGTNEKLFF. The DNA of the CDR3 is TGTGCCAGCAGCGCCGGGTCGGGACAGGGGTTTGGAACTAATGAAAAACTGTTTTTT.

CDR3 nucleotides: TGTGCCAGCACCTCCACAGATACGCAGTATTTT. It is translated as CASTSTDTQYF. The chain combines TRBV5-6 with TRBJ2-3; no definite D call. V was pared by 6 bases and J by 2 bases, with 4 bases between. The CDR3 is made up of 11 amino acids. Germline-derived CDR1 and CDR2 are SGHDT and YYEEEE.

CDR3 sequence (DNA): TGTGCCAGCGCAGCCACCGGGGAGCTGTTTTTT. It yields the protein CASAATGELFF. This sequence joins TRBV9 and TRBJ2-2; no firm D call. Germline CDR1 is SGDLS and CDR2 is YYNGEE. The V end lost 7 bases, the J end lost 4 bases, and 5 bases lay between the germline ends. This CDR3 has 11 amino acids.

The CDR3 bases are TGTGCCAGCAGTGGGGGATATTCCAACTATGGCTACACCTTC. It codes for CASSGGYSNYGYTF. The chain employs TRBV6-2 or TRBV6-3 and TRBJ1-2; weak D call: TRBD1 (5 bases). This CDR3 is 14 amino acids long. V was clipped by 5 bases and J by 2 bases, with 12 bases between them. Germline CDR1 is MNHEY and CDR2 is SVGEGT.

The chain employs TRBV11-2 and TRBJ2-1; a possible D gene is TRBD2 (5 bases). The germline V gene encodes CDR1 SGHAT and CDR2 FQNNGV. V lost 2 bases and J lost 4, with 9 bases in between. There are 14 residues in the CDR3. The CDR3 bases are TGTGCCAGCAGCTTATTGTCGGGATACAATGAGCAGTTCTTC. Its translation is CASSLLSGYNEQFF.

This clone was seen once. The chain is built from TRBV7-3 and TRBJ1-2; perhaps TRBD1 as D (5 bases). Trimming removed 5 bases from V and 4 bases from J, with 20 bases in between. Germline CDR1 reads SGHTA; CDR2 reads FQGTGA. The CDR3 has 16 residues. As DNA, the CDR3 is TGTGCCAGCAGCCCTTCAGCGCGGGGCGAGACCTATGGCTACACCTTC. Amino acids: CASSPSARGETYGYTF.

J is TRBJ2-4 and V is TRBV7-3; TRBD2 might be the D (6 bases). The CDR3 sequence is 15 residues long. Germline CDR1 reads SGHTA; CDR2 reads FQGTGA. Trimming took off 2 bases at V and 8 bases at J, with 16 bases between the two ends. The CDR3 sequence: CASSLAGPGGYIQYF. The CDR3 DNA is TGTGCCAGCAGCTTAGCAGGCCCCGGGGGTTACATTCAGTACTTC.

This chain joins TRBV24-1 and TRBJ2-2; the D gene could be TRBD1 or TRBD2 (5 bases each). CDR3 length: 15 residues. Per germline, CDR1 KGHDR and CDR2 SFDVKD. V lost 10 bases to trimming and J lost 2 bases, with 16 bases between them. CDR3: CATTPGRKNTGELFF. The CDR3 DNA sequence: TGTGCCACTACCCCGGGACGGAAAAACACCGGGGAGCTGTTTTTT.

CDR3 in DNA: TGTGCCAGTAGTACAAGGACAGGGGCGGGTTACAATGAGCAGTTCTTC. It translates to CASSTRTGAGYNEQFF. The rearrangement joins TRBV19 to TRBJ2-1; 9 nucleotides agree with TRBD1. With 4 bases clipped from V and 4 bases from J, the junction kept 8 bases outside the gene matches. The germline V gene encodes CDR1 LNHDA and CDR2 SQIVND (reference sequence). This CDR3 is 16 amino acids long.